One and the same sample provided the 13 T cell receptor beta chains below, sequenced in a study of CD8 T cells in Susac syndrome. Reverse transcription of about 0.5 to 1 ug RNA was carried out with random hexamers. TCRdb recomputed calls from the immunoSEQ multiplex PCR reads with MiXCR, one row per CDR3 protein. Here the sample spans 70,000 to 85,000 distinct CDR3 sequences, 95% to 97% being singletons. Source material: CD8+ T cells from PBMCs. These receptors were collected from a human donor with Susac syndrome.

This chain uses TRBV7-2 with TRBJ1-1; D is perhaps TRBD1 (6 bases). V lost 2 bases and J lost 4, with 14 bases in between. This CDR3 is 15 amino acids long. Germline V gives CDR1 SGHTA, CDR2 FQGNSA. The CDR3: CASSLQLGARTEAFF. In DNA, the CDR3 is TGTGCCAGCAGCTTACAACTGGGGGCGCGCACTGAAGCTTTCTTT.

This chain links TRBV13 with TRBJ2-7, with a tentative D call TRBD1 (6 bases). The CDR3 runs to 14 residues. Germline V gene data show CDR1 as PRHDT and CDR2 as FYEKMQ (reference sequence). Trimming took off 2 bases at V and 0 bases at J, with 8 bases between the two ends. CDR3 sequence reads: CASSLQGSSYEQYV. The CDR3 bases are TGTGCCAGCAGCTTACAGGGGAGCTCCTACGAGCAGTACGTC.

The CDR3 DNA follows: TGCAGCGTTGAACGGGAAGGGGAGCTGTTTTTT. Translated, it gives CSVEREGELFF. The chain is built from TRBV29-1 and TRBJ2-2, with a weak D call TRBD2 (5 bases). The CDR3 totals 11 residues. Per the germline V gene, CDR1 is SQVTM and CDR2 is ANQGSEA. The ends were cut back, 2 bases at V and 8 bases at J, with 6 bases in the middle.

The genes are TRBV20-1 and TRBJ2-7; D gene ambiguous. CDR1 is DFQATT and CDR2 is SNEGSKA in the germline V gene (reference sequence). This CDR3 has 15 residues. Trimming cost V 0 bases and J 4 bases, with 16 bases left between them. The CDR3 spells CSAREVGNNQYEQYF. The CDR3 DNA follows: TGCAGTGCTAGAGAGGTAGGGAACAACCAATACGAGCAGTACTTC.

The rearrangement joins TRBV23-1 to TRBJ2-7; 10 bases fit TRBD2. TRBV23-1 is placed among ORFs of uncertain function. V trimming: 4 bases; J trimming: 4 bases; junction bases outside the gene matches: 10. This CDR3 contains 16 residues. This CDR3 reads CASSPKREGRRYEQYF. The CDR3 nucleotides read TGCGCCAGCAGTCCCAAGCGGGAGGGCCGTAGGTACGAGCAGTACTTC.

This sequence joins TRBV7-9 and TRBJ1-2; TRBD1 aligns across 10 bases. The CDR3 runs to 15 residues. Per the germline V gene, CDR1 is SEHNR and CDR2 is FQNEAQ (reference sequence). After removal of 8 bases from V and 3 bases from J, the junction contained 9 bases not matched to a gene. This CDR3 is CASGETGGNYYGYTF. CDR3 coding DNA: TGTGCCAGCGGAGAGACAGGGGGCAATTACTATGGCTACACCTTC.

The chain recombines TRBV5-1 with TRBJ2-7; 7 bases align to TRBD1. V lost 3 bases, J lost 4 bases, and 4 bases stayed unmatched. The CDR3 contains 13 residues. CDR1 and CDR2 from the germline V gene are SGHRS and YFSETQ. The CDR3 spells CASSSDRTYEQYF. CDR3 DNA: TGCGCCAGCAGCTCGGACAGGACTTACGAGCAGTACTTC.

This CDR3 is CASSMDNEQFF. CDR3 sequence (DNA): TGTGCCAGCAGTATGGACAATGAGCAGTTCTTC. V and J are TRBV28 and TRBJ2-1; D remains unclear. The CDR3 has 11 residues. CDR1 MDHEN and CDR2 SYDVKM come from the germline V gene. V was clipped by 5 bases and J by 5 bases, with 4 bases between them.

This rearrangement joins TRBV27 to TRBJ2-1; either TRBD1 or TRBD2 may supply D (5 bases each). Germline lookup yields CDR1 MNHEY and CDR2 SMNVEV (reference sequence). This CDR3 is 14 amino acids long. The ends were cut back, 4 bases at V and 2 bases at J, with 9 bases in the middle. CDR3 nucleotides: TGTGCCAGCAGTTCTCAGGGAGCCTACAATGAGCAGTTCTTC. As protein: CASSSQGAYNEQFF.

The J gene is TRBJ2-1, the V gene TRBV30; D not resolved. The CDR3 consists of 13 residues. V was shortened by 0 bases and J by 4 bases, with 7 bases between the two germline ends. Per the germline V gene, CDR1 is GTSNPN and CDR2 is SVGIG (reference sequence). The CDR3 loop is CAWSVGNYNEQFF. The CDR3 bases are TGTGCCTGGAGTGTAGGAAATTACAATGAGCAGTTCTTC.

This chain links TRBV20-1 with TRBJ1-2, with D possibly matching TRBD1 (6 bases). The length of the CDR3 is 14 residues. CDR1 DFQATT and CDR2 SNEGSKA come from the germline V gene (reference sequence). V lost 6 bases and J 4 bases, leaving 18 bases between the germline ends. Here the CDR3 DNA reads TGCAGTGCCAGGAGGACAGCTGAATTCTATGGCTACACCTTC. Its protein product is CSARRTAEFYGYTF.

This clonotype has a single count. DNA for the CDR3: TGTGCCAGCAGCTTAATCCCGGGTGTCGGCTATGGCTACACCTTC. This encodes CASSLIPGVGYGYTF. The chain joins TRBV7-9 to TRBJ1-2; the D is unclear. Germline-derived CDR1 and CDR2 are SEHNR and FQNEAQ (reference sequence). V lost 2 bases and J 4 bases, leaving 14 bases between the germline ends. The CDR3 has 15 amino acids. Looking up the rest from reference TRBV7-9 and TRBJ1-2 gives the full variable domain: DTGVSQNPRHKITKRGQNVTFRCDPISEHNRLYWYRQTLGQGPEFLTYFQNEAQLEKSRLLSDRFSAERPKGSFSTLEIQRTEQGDSAMYLCASSLIPGVGYGYTFGSGTRLTVV.

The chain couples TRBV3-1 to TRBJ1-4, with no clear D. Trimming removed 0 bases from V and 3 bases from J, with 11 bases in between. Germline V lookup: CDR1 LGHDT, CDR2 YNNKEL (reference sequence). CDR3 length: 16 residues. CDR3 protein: CASSQDWTQANEKLFF. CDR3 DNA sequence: TGTGCCAGCAGCCAAGATTGGACCCAGGCTAATGAAAAACTGTTTTTT.